Below, one TCR beta chain is given with its context. What it binds is not known. This sample was taken from a study of beta chain features in type 1 diabetes. The study, taken as a whole, reports: Shorter templates may be favored by PCR, equally so in patients and controls. TCRB CDR3s from Type 1 diabetes patients were moderately but significantly shorter in all four CD4+ subsets. Compared to healthy donors, patients appeared to have naive, central memory and Treg TCRB repertoires that were more alike.

Expressed TCRB transcripts were sequenced because the entire RNA isolate underwent reverse transcription. Sequenced by immunoSEQ multiplex PCR; TCRdb stores in-frame clones only, minus some. The sample holds hundreds of thousands of clones, 11% seen once. This CDR3 is 13 amino acids long. Germline loops: CDR1 KGHSH, CDR2 LQKENI. The ends were cut back, 6 bases at V and 0 bases at J, with 3 bases in the middle. The sample consisted of naive CD4+ T cells from blood. The chain has TRBV18 and TRBJ2-6; D is unresolved. The clonotype originates from a man younger than 40 with type 1 diabetes. CDR3 nucleotides: TGTGCCAGCTCCGTCTCTGGGGCCAACGTCCTGACTTTC. It translates to CASSVSGANVLTF. Drawing the rest from reference TRBV18 and TRBJ2-6, the complete variable domain is NAGVMQNPRHLVRRRGQEARLRCSPMKGHSHVYWYRQLPEEGLKFMVYLQKENIIDESGMPKERFSAEFPKEGPSILRIQQVVRGDSAAYFCASSVSGANVLTFGAGSRLTVL.